The 22 T cell receptor beta chains reported below all come from one sample, sequenced in a study of shared clonotypes between healthy human individuals. Sequencing was performed with immunoSEQ multiplex PCR; in TCRdb, only in-frame clones are kept and a portion is missing. Here the sample spans 2 million to 2.5 million clones, 90% to 95% being singletons. The specimen was naive CD4+ T cells sorted from blood. Subset reported: CD45RA+ positively selected. Receptor source: a man between 18 and 29 years old in good health.

This sequence joins TRBV11-3 and TRBJ2-3; weak D call: TRBD2 (5 bases). The length of the CDR3 is 16 residues. Deletions cut 4 bases from V and 1 base from J, with 15 bases between. Germline assignment: CDR1 SGHNT and CDR2 YENEEA. Here the CDR3 DNA reads TGTGCCAGCAGCTCCGGACTCTTGGTCGGCACAGATACGCAGTATTTT. This sequence encodes CASSSGLLVGTDTQYF.

The chain has TRBV6-1 and TRBJ1-3; D is unclear. V was trimmed by 0 bases and J by 9 bases, leaving 9 bases between them. The CDR3 extends over 13 amino acids. Germline values: CDR1 MNHNS, CDR2 SASEGT. DNA for the CDR3: TGTGCCAGCAGTGAAGCGCGGGGAGGCACCATATATTTT. It yields the protein CASSEARGGTIYF.

This chain joins TRBV11-3 and TRBJ1-1; 8 positions match TRBD1. CDR3 length: 13 amino acids. Per the germline V gene, CDR1 is SGHNT and CDR2 is YENEEA. V gave up 4 bases and J gave up 11 bases; unmatched junction bases: 9. CDR3 residues: CASSYPRGLGAFF. CDR3 DNA sequence: TGTGCCAGCAGCTACCCCAGGGGGCTGGGGGCTTTCTTT.

The chain has TRBV28 and TRBJ2-5; D gene ambiguous. V was cut by 4 bases and J by 1 base, with 13 bases left in between. This CDR3 contains 15 residues. Looked up from germline, CDR1 is MDHEN and CDR2 is SYDVKM. CDR3 loop: CASSSRSFAQETQYF. In DNA, the CDR3 is TGTGCCAGCAGTTCCCGATCTTTTGCCCAAGAGACCCAGTACTTC.

The chain has TRBV5-1 and TRBJ1-6, with TRBD1 matching 9 bases. Germline V gene lookup returns CDR1 SGHRS and CDR2 YFSETQ. The length of the CDR3 is 17 residues. Trimming removed 0 bases from V and 7 bases from J; junction bases left unmatched: 8. This CDR3 is CASSLVTGGSGNSPLHF. The CDR3 DNA sequence: TGCGCCAGCAGCTTGGTGACAGGGGGATCCGGGAATTCACCCCTCCACTTT. Full variable domain (outside the CDR3, taken from reference TRBV5-1 and TRBJ1-6): KAGVTQTPRYLIKTRGQQVTLSCSPISGHRSVSWYQQTPGQGLQFLFEYFSETQRNKGNFPGRFSGRQFSNSRSEMNVSTLELGDSALYLCASSLVTGGSGNSPLHFGNGTRLTVT.

The chain recombines TRBV2 with TRBJ2-6; 7 bases align to TRBD1. V dropped 7 bases and J dropped 2; count of bases not matched to a gene: 8. Germline V lookup: CDR1 SNHLY, CDR2 FYNNEI. This CDR3 is 16 amino acids long. CDR3 DNA: TGTGCCAGCACAAGGGACAGCTCGACTGGGGCCAACGTCCTGACTTTC. It codes for CASTRDSSTGANVLTF.

CDR3: CASSLGRQGTDIQYF. Here the CDR3 DNA reads TGTGCCAGCAGCTTGGGCAGACAGGGGACGGACATTCAGTACTTC. The chain employs TRBV7-9 and TRBJ2-4, with 8 bases matching TRBD1. Germline CDR1 is SEHNR and CDR2 is FQNEAQ (reference sequence). J lost 8 bases, V lost 3 bases, and 9 bases had no gene match. The CDR3 is made up of 15 amino acids.

The rearrangement uses TRBV7-9 and TRBJ1-5; D gene uncertain. Trimming removed 5 bases at V and 1 base at J, with 9 bases between. This CDR3 comprises 14 residues. Germline V gene data show CDR1 as SEHNR and CDR2 as FQNEAQ (reference sequence). CDR3 loop: CASSPEGSNQPQHF. DNA for the CDR3: TGTGCCAGCAGCCCGGAGGGAAGCAATCAGCCCCAGCATTTT.

Only one count was recorded for this clone. The rearrangement uses TRBV6-5 and TRBJ1-2; D ambiguous. Germline CDR1 reads MNHEY; CDR2 reads SVGAGI. This CDR3 spans 14 amino acids. V gave up 2 bases and J gave up 7 bases, with 14 bases separating them. The CDR3 DNA reads as TGTGCCAGCAGTTACCTGGGGAGGGATCCTGGCTACACCTTC. This codes for CASSYLGRDPGYTF.

The count of this clone is one. The chain employs TRBV9 and TRBJ1-1; D unresolved. This CDR3 region has 15 residues. V was shortened by 0 bases and J by 4 bases, with 13 bases between the two germline ends. Germline assignment: CDR1 SGDLS and CDR2 YYNGEE. The CDR3 reads CASSVVKGFSTEAFF. The CDR3 nucleotides are TGTGCCAGCAGCGTAGTTAAGGGCTTCAGCACTGAAGCTTTCTTT.

The chain employs TRBV27 and TRBJ2-3, with D hard to call. The ends were cut back, 3 bases at V and 2 bases at J, with 15 bases in the middle. The CDR3 is 16 residues long. Germline loops: CDR1 MNHEY, CDR2 SMNVEV (reference sequence). CDR3 region: CASSFRGMGTTDTQYF. The CDR3 coding sequence is TGTGCCAGCAGTTTCCGTGGAATGGGAACCACAGATACGCAGTATTTT.

The V call is TRBV6-1, the J call TRBJ2-1, with 11 bases aligning to TRBD2. The germline gives CDR1 MNHNS, CDR2 SASEGT. V was pared by 3 bases and J by 2 bases, with 6 bases of the junction left unmatched. This CDR3 spans 17 amino acids. CDR3 sequence reads: CASSERLAGHTYNEQFF. CDR3 DNA: TGTGCCAGCAGTGAGAGACTAGCGGGACACACCTACAATGAGCAGTTCTTC.

This clone was observed a single time. The rearrangement joins TRBV28 to TRBJ1-1; D remains unclear. The CDR3 runs 15 residues. Germline lookup yields CDR1 MDHEN and CDR2 SYDVKM. V lost 4 bases and J 0 bases, leaving 12 bases between the germline ends. The CDR3: CASSSPQRLNTEAFF. CDR3 nucleotides: TGTGCCAGCAGTTCGCCCCAACGTTTGAACACTGAAGCTTTCTTT.

Concerning this clone itself: This CDR3 is also generated by other DNA sequences in the sample. This chain connects TRBV2 to TRBJ1-1; possibly TRBD1 for D (6 bases). The CDR3 spans 13 residues. Trimming removed 4 bases at V and 4 bases at J, with 10 bases between. CDR1 and CDR2 (germline): SNHLY, FYNNEI. CDR3 residues: CASSGQGSTEAFF. The CDR3 DNA follows: TGTGCCAGCAGTGGCCAGGGGAGCACTGAAGCTTTCTTT.

The chain recombines TRBV5-4 with TRBJ2-7, with 11 bases lining up with TRBD2. This CDR3 region has 18 residues. Germline V lookup: CDR1 SGHNT, CDR2 YYREEE (reference sequence). V dropped 0 bases and J dropped 3; count of bases not matched to a gene: 11. The CDR3 region is CASSLGGRGGTSGYEQYF. The CDR3 DNA sequence: TGTGCCAGCAGCTTGGGGGGGCGCGGCGGGACTAGCGGCTACGAGCAGTACTTC.

This chain uses TRBV10-3 with TRBJ2-2; perhaps TRBD2 as D (6 bases). V was pared by 7 bases and J by 9 bases, with 15 bases between. The CDR3 has 13 amino acids. Germline V gene data show CDR1 as ENHRY and CDR2 as SYGVKD. CDR3 protein: CAIKERRDRELFF. The CDR3 nucleotides read TGTGCCATCAAAGAGCGGAGGGACCGGGAGCTGTTTTTT.

The V and J genes are TRBV2 and TRBJ2-5, with 8 bases fitting TRBD1. CDR1 and CDR2 from the germline V gene are SNHLY and FYNNEI. The CDR3 sequence is 14 residues long. Trimming removed 6 bases from V and 3 bases from J; junction bases left unmatched: 6. The chain's CDR3 is CASRGTGHKETQYF. CDR3 nucleotide sequence: TGTGCCAGCAGGGGGACAGGACATAAAGAGACCCAGTACTTC.

The chain couples TRBV6-5 to TRBJ1-1; TRBD1 aligns across 9 bases. This CDR3 has 15 residues. V lost 2 bases to trimming and J lost 5 bases; unmatched junction nucleotides: 6. Germline V gene sequence: CDR1 MNHEY, CDR2 SVGAGI. The CDR3 DNA is TGTGCCAGCAGTTACAGTTCAGGGACAGGGACTGAAGCTTTCTTT. The encoded protein is CASSYSSGTGTEAFF.

The chain has TRBV5-1 and TRBJ1-1; 9 nucleotides line up with TRBD1. Germline assignment: CDR1 SGHRS and CDR2 YFSETQ. The CDR3 is made up of 15 amino acids. Trimming removed 4 bases from V and 5 bases from J; junction bases left unmatched: 9. In nucleotides, the CDR3 is TGCGCCAGCAGCAGCACGGACAGGGGAATTACTGAAGCTTTCTTT. Translation gives CASSSTDRGITEAFF.

The chain couples TRBV6-5 to TRBJ2-7; 8 nucleotides align to TRBD2. The V gene's germline CDR1 is MNHEY and CDR2 SVGAGI. V lost 4 bases to trimming and J lost 7 bases; unmatched junction nucleotides: 12. The CDR3 consists of 15 residues. This chain's CDR3 is CASSSPLAGPREQYF. The DNA of the CDR3 is TGTGCCAGCAGTTCCCCGCTAGCGGGCCCTAGGGAGCAGTACTTC.

With respect to this clone: Since a much larger clone is just one base distant, this may be a read error. This rearrangement joins TRBV4-3 to TRBJ1-1; 11 nucleotides agree with TRBD1. The length of the CDR3 is 15 residues. Germline V lookup: CDR1 LGHNA, CDR2 YSLEER. The CDR3 DNA reads as TGCGCCAGCAGCCAGGGACAGGGGGTAAACACTGAAACTTTCTTT. It yields the protein CASSQGQGVNTETFF.

This rearrangement joins TRBV10-3 to TRBJ2-3; 8 positions agree with TRBD2. The CDR3 covers 16 residues. The germline V gene has CDR1 ENHRY and CDR2 SYGVKD. After removal of 0 bases from V and 4 bases from J, the junction contained 6 bases not matched to a gene. CDR3 nucleotides: TGTGCCATCAGTGAGTCAATAGCGGGATTAGCAGATACGCAGTATTTT. Its protein is CAISESIAGLADTQYF.